This passage covers 5 T cell receptor beta chains from one sample sequenced in a study of OX40 agonist ivuxolimab in advanced cancers. Some clones are missing from TCRdb's copy, which holds only in-frame ones; the method was immunoSEQ multiplex PCR. The sample records about 73,000 clones, around nine tenths being singletons. Sample: CD4+ or CD8+ T cells sorted from blood, taken in a trial of the OX40 agonist ivuxolimab. The receptors shown here come from an adult with an advanced solid tumor such as melanoma, head and neck, liver or kidney cancer.

The chain is built from TRBV7-2 and TRBJ2-1; D possibly corresponds to TRBD1 (6 bases). V lost 0 bases to trimming and J lost 9 bases, with 6 bases between them. Germline lookup yields CDR1 SGHTA and CDR2 FQGNSA. The CDR3 covers 12 residues. Here the CDR3 DNA reads TGTGCCAGCAGCTTAGCACAGGGTGAGCAGTTCTTC. Its protein is CASSLAQGEQFF.

The chain is built from TRBV27 and TRBJ1-5; TRBD1 is a possible D gene (5 bases). There are 15 residues in the CDR3. Germline CDR1 and CDR2: MNHEY and SMNVEV (reference sequence). With 3 bases removed from V and 0 bases from J, the gap between germline ends came to 9 bases. CDR3 coding DNA: TGTGCCAGCAGTTTTTCAGGGATTAGCAATCAGCCCCAGCATTTT. Translation: CASSFSGISNQPQHF.

This chain uses TRBV7-9 with TRBJ2-1; TRBD2 aligns across 9 bases. The CDR3 runs to 16 residues. The V gene end was trimmed by 1 base and the J gene end by 2 bases; junction bases not matched to a gene: 3. Germline CDR1 and CDR2: SEHNR and FQNEAQ (reference sequence). CDR3 sequence: CASSLGASGTYNEQFF. The CDR3 DNA is TGTGCCAGCAGCTTAGGGGCTAGCGGGACCTACAATGAGCAGTTCTTC.

The chain is built from TRBV6-5 and TRBJ1-2; 7 nucleotides agree with TRBD1. CDR1 and CDR2 from the germline V gene are MNHEY and SVGAGI. The CDR3 extends over 15 amino acids. J lost 0 bases, V lost 6 bases, and 7 bases had no gene match. This chain's CDR3 is CASSFTGDSNYGYTF. CDR3 DNA: TGTGCCAGCAGCTTCACAGGGGACTCTAACTATGGCTACACCTTC.

V gene TRBV19 combines with J gene TRBJ2-1; 10 bases line up with TRBD2. Germline assignment: CDR1 LNHDA and CDR2 SQIVND (reference sequence). V gave up 6 bases and J gave up 8 bases; unmatched junction bases: 7. This CDR3 contains 14 residues. The CDR3 coding sequence is TGTGCCAGTAGAAAGCGGGGGGGCAAGGATGAGCAGTTCTTC. Translating it yields CASRKRGGKDEQFF.